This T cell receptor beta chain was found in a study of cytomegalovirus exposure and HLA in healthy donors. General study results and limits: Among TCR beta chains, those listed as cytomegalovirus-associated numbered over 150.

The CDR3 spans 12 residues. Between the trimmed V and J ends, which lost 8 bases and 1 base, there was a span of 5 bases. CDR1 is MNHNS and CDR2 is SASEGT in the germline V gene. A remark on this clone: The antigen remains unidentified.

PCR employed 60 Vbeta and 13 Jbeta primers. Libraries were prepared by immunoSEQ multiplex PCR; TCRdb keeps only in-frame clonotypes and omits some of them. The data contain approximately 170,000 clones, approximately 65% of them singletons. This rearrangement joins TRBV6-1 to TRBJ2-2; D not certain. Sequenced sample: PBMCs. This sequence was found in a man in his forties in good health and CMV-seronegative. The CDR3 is CASSGNTGELFF. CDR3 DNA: TGTGCCAGCTCGGGGAACACCGGGGAGCTGTTTTTT.